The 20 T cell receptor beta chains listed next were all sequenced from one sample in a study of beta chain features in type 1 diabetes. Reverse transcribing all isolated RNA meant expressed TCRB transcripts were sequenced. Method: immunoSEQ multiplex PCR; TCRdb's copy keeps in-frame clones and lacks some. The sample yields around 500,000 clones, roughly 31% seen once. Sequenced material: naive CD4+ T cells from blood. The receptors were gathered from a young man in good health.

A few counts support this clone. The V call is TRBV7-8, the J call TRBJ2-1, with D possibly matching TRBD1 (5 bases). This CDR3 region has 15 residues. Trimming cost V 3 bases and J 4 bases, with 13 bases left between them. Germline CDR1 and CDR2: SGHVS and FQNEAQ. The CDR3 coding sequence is TGTGCCAGCAGCTTCCTGGGAAGGGGTTACAATGAGCAGTTCTTC. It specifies CASSFLGRGYNEQFF.

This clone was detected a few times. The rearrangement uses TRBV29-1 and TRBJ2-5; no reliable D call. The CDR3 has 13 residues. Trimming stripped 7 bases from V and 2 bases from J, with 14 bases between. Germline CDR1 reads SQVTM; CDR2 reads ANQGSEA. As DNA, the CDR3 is TGCAGCGGATACAGTCAGTGGCAAGAGACCCAGTACTTC. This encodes CSGYSQWQETQYF.

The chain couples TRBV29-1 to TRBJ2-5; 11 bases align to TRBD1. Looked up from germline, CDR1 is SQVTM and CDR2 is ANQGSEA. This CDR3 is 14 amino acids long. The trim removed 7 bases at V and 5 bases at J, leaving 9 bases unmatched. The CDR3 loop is CSADGDRGLETQYF. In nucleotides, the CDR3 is TGCAGCGCCGATGGGGACAGGGGGTTGGAGACCCAGTACTTC.

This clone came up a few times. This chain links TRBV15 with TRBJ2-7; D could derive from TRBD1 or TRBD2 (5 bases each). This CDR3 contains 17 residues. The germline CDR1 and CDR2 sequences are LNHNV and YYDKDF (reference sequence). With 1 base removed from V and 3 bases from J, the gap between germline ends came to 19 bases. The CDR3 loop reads CATSRVGGEQEDYEQYF. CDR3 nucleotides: TGTGCCACCAGCAGAGTAGGTGGTGAACAGGAGGACTACGAGCAGTACTTC.

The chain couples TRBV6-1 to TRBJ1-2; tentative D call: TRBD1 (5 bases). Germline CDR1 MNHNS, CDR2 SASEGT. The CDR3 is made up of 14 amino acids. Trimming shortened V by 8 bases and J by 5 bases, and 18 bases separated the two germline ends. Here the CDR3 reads CASLGTAVGYGYTF. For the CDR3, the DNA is TGTGCCAGCCTCGGGACTGCCGTTGGATATGGCTACACCTTC.

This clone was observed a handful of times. The CDR3 is CASSLGLAGGTDTQYF. DNA of the CDR3: TGTGCCAGCAGCTTGGGACTAGCGGGGGGCACAGATACGCAGTATTTT. The chain recombines TRBV9 with TRBJ2-3, with 14 bases aligning to TRBD2. This CDR3 has 16 amino acids. From germline, CDR1 is SGDLS and CDR2 YYNGEE. V was pared by 4 bases and J by 1 base, with 2 bases of the junction left unmatched.

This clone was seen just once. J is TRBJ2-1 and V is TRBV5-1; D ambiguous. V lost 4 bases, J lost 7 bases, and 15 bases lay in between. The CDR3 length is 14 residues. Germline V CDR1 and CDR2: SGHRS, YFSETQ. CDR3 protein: CASSPVGPGNEQFF. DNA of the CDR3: TGCGCCAGCAGCCCGGTAGGTCCGGGTAATGAGCAGTTCTTC.

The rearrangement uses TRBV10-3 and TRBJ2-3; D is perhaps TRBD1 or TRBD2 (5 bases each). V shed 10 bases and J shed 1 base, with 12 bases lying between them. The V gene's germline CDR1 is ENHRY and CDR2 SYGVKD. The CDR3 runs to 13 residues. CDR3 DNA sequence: TGTGCCACCATGCTGGGGGGCACAGATACGCAGTATTTT. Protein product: CATMLGGTDTQYF.

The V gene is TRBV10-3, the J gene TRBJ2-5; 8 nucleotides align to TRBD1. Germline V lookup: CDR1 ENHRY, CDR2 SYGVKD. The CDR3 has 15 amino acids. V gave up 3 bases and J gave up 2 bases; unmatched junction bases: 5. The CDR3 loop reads CAISEDRGTQETQYF. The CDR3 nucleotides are TGTGCCATCAGTGAAGACAGGGGAACTCAAGAGACCCAGTACTTC.

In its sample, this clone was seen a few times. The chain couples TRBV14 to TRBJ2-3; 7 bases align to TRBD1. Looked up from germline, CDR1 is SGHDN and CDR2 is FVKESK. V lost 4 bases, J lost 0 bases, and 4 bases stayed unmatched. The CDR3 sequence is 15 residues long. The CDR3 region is CASSLRTGSTDTQYF. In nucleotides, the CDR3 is TGTGCCAGCAGCCTACGGACAGGAAGCACAGATACGCAGTATTTT.

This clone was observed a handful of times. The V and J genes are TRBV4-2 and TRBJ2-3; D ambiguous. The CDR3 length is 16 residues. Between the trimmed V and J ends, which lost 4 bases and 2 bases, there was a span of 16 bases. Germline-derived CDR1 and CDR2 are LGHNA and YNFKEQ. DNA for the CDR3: TGTGCCAGCAGCCCGGACCTGAGGCTCCTCACAGATACGCAGTATTTT. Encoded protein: CASSPDLRLLTDTQYF.

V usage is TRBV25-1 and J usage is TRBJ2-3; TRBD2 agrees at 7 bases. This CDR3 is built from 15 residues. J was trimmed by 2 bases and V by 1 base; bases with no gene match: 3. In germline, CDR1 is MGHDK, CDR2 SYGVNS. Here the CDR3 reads CASSEWAGDTDTQYF. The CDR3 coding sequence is TGTGCCAGCAGTGAATGGGCGGGAGACACAGATACGCAGTATTTT.

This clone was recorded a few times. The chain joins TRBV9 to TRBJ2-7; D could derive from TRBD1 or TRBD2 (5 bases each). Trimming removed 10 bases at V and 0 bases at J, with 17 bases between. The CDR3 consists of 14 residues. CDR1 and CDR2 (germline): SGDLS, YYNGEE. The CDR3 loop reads CASGRSGNSYEQYF. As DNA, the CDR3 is TGTGCCTCAGGGCGTTCCGGGAACTCCTACGAGCAGTACTTC. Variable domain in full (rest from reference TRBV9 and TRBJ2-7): DSGVTQTPKHLITATGQRVTLRCSPRSGDLSVYWYQQSLDQGLQFLIQYYNGEERAKGNILERFSAQQFPDLHSELNLSSLELGDSALYFCASGRSGNSYEQYFGPGTRLTVT.

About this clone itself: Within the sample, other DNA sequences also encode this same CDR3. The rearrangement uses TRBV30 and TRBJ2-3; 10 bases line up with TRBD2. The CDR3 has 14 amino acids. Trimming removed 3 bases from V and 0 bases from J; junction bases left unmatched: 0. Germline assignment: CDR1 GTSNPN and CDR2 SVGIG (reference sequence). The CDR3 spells CAWRTSGSTDTQYF. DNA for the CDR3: TGTGCCTGGAGGACTAGCGGGAGCACAGATACGCAGTATTTT.

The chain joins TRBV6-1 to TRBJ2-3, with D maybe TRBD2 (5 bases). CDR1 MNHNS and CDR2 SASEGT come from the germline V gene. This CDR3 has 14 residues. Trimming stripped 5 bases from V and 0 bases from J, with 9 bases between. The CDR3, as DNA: TGTGCCAGCAGTCTGGACTGGAGCACAGATACGCAGTATTTT. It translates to CASSLDWSTDTQYF.

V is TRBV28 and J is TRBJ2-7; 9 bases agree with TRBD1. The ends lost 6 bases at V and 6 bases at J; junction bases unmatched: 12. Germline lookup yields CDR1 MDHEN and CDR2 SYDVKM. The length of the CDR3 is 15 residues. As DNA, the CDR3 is TGTGCCAGCAGCCCCAGGGACAGGGACTCGCCCGAGCAGTACTTC. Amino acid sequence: CASSPRDRDSPEQYF.

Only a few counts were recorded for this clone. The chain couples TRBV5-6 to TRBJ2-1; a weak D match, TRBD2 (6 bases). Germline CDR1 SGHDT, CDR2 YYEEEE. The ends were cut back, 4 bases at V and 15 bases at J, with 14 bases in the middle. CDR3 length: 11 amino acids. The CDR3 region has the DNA TGTGCCAGCAGCGCCGGGAGAAGAGCGTTCTTC. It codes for CASSAGRRAFF.

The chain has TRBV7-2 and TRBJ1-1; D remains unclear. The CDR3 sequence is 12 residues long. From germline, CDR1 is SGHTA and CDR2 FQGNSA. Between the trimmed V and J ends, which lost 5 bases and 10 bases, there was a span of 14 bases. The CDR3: CASSLMGLGAFF. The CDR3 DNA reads TGTGCCAGCAGCCTTATGGGCCTCGGAGCTTTCTTT.

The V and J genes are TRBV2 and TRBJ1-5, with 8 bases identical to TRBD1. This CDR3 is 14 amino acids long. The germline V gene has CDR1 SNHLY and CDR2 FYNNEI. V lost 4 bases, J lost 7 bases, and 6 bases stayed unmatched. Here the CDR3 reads CASSVQGGSQPQHF. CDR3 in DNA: TGTGCCAGCAGTGTACAGGGGGGATCCCAGCCCCAGCATTTT.

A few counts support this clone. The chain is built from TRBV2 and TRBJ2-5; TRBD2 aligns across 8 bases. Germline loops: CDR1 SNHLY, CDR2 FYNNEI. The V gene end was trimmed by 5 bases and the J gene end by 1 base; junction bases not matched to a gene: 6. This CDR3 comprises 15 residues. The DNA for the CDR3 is TGTGCCAGCAGTTACCTGACTAGCGCCCAAGAGACCCAGTACTTC. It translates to CASSYLTSAQETQYF.